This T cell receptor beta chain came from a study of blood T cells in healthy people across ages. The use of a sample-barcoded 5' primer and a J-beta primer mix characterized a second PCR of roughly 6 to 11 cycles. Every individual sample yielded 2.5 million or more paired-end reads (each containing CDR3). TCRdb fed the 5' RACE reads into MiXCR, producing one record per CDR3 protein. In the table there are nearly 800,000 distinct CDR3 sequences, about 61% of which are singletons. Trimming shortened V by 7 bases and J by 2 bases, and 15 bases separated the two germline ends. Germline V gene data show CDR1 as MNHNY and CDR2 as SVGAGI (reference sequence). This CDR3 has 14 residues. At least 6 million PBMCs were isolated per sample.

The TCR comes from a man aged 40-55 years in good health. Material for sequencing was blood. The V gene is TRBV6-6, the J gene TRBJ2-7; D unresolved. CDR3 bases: TGTGCCAGCACCCTCAATAGGCAGCCCTACGAGCAGTACTTC. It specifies CASTLNRQPYEQYF.